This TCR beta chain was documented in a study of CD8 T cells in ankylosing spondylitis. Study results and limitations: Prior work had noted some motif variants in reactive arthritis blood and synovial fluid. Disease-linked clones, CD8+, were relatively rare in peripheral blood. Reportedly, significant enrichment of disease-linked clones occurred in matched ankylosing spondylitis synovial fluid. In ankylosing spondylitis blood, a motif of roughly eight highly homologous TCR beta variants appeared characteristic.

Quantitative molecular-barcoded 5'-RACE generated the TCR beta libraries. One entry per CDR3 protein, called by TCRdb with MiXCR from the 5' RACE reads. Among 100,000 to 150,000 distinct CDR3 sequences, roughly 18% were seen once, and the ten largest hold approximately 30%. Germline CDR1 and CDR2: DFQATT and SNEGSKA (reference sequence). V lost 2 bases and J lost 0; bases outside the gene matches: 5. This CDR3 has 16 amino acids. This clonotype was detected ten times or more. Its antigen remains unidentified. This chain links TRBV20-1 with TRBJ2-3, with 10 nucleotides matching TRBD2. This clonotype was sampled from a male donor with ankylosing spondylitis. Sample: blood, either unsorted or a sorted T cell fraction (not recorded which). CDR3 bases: TGCAGTGCTAGATCCGGACTAGCGGAAAGCACAGATACGCAGTATTTT. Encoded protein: CSARSGLAESTDTQYF.